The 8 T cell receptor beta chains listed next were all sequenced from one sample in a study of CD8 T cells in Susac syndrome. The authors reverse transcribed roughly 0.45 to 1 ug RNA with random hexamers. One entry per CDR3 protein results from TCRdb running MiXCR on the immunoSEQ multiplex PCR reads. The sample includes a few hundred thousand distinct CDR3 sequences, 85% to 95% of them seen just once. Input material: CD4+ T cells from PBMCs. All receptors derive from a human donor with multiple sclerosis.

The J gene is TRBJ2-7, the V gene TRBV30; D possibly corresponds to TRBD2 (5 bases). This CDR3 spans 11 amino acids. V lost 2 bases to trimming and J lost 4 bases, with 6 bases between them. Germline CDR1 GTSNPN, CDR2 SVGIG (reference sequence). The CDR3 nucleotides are TGTGCCTGGAGTACGGGGTACGAGCAGTACGTC. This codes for CAWSTGYEQYV.

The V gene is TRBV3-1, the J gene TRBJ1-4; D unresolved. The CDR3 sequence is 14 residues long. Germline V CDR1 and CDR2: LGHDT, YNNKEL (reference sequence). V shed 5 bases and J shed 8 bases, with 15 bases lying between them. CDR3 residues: CASSIRTGGEKLFF. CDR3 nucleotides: TGTGCCAGCAGCATCCGGACCGGAGGGGAAAAACTGTTTTTT. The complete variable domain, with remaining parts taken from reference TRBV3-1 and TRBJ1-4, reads DTAVSQTPKYLVTQMGNDKSIKCEQNLGHDTMYWYKQDSKKFLKIMFSYNNKELIINETVPNRFSPKSPDKAHLNLHINSLELGDSAVYFCASSIRTGGEKLFFGSGTQLSVL.

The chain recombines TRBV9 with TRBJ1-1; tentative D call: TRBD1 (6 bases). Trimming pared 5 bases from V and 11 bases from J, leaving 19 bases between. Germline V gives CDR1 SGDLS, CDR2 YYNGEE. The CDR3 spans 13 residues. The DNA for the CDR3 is TGTGCCAGCAGAGGACCGGGACAAGGCCCGGCTTTCTTT. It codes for CASRGPGQGPAFF. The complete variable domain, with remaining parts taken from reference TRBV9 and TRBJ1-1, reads DSGVTQTPKHLITATGQRVTLRCSPRSGDLSVYWYQQSLDQGLQFLIQYYNGEERAKGNILERFSAQQFPDLHSELNLSSLELGDSALYFCASRGPGQGPAFFGQGTRLTVV.

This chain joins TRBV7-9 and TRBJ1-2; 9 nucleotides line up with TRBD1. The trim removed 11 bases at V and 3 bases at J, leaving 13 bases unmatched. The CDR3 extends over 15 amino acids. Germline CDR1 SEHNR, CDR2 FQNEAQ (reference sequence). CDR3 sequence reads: CASGTGRFVDYGYTF. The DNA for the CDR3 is TGTGCCTCCGGGACAGGGAGGTTTGTGGACTATGGCTACACCTTC.

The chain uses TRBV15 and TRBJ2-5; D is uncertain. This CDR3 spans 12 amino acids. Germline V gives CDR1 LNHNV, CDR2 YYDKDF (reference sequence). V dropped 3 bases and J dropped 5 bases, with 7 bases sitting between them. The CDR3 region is CATSRHQETQYF. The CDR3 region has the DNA TGTGCCACCAGCAGGCATCAGGAGACCCAGTACTTC. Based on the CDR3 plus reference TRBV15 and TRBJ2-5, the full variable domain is DAMVIQNPRYQVTQFGKPVTLSCSQTLNHNVMYWYQQKSSQAPKLLFHYYDKDFNNEADTPDNFQSRRPNTSFCFLDIRSPGLGDTAMYLCATSRHQETQYFGPGTRLLVL.

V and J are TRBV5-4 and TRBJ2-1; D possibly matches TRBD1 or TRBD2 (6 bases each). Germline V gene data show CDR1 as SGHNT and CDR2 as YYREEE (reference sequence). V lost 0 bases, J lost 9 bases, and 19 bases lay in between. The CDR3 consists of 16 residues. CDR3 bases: TGTGCCAGCAGCTTGGGCGTGGGGGGCACCCTAGGTGAGCAGTTCTTC. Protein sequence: CASSLGVGGTLGEQFF.

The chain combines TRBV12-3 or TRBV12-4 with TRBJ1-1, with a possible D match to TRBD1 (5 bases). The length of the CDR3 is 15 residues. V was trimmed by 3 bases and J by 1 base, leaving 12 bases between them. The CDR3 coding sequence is TGTGCCAGCAGTTTGGAGGACATTGGGAACACTGAAGCTTTCTTT. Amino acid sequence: CASSLEDIGNTEAFF.

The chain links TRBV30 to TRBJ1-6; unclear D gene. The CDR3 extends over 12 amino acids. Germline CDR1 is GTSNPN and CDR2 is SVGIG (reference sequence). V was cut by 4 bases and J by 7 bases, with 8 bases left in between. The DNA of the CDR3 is TGTGCCTGGACATTTGGGAATTCACCCCTCCACTTT. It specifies CAWTFGNSPLHF.